A selection of T cell receptor beta chains follows, all from one sample in a study of blood T cell repertoires in COVID-19. Some clones are missing from TCRdb's copy, which holds only in-frame ones; the method was immunoSEQ multiplex PCR. This table has around 160,000 clones, about nine tenths appearing once. The sequenced material came from peripheral blood. The receptor set was obtained from a human donor in a cohort sampled during active COVID-19. CDR3s include the opening cysteine and the closing phenylalanine or tryptophan. D genes are given only for firm matches. Size values are once, few and many counts, or a class for expanded clones, and some rows have none.

clone_size d_call j_call v_call cdr3_nt cdr3_aa
. TRBD2 TRBJ2-1 TRBV30 TGTGCCTGGGGGAGTGGGAGGGGAGGGAATGAGCAGTTCTTC CAWGSGRGGNEQFF
. TRBD2 TRBJ2-5 TRBV6-5 TGTGCCAGCAGCCAGACTAGCGGGGGGGCAGAGACCCAGTACTTC CASSQTSGGAETQYF
. TRBD1 TRBJ1-1 TRBV29-1 TGCAGCGTGAGTCCCGGGACAGGGAACACTGAAGCTTTCTTT CSVSPGTGNTEAFF
. TRBD2 TRBJ2-3 TRBV29-1 TGCAGCGTTGACGATCGGGGGGGCCCAGATACGCAGTATTTT CSVDDRGGPDTQYF
. TRBD2 TRBJ2-1 TRBV6-1 TGTGCCAGCAGTGAACGGTGGGGAGGGTACAATGAGCAGTTCTTC CASSERWGGYNEQFF
. . TRBJ2-5 TRBV21-1 TGTGCCAGCAGCAAATATACTAGCGGAGAAGAGACCCAGTACTTC CASSKYTSGEETQYF
. . TRBJ1-5 TRBV28 TGTGCCAGCAGTCCCATCAATCAGCCCCAGCATTTT CASSPINQPQHF
once . TRBJ1-2 TRBV10-3 TGTGCCATACTCGAGGGGGAGGGCGATGGCTACACCTTC CAILEGEGDGYTF
. . TRBJ2-2 TRBV10-1 TGCGCCAGCAGTGCCGGGACCGGGGGCACCGGGGAGCTGTTTTTT CASSAGTGGTGELFF
. . TRBJ2-2 TRBV18 TGTGCCAGCTCACTAGCCCCTTCGAACACCGGGGAGCTGTTTTTT CASSLAPSNTGELFF
. . TRBJ1-5 TRBV6-6 TGTGCCAGCACCAGGACAGTCAATCAGCCCCAGCATTTT CASTRTVNQPQHF
once . TRBJ1-6 TRBV27 TGTGCCAGCAGTTACATCTATAATTCACCCCTCCACTTT CASSYIYNSPLHF
. TRBD2 TRBJ2-1 TRBV7-2 TGTGCCAGCAGCCCCCGGACTAGCGGGAATGAGCAGTTCTTC CASSPRTSGNEQFF
. TRBD1 TRBJ1-5 TRBV10-3 TGTGCCACCCAGTCCCAGGGGGACGGCAATCAGCCCCAGCATTTT CATQSQGDGNQPQHF
. . TRBJ2-5 TRBV28 TGTGCCAGCAGTTTTTCCCAGGGGGGAGAGACCCAGTACTTC CASSFSQGGETQYF
. TRBD2 TRBJ2-1 TRBV6-5 TGTGCCAGCAGGACTAGCGGGGACTACAATGAGCAGTTCTTC CASRTSGDYNEQFF
once . TRBJ2-2 TRBV7-2 TGTGCCAGCAGCTTAGTCTGGGGGCGCACCGGGGAGCTGTTTTTT CASSLVWGRTGELFF
. . TRBJ2-7 TRBV6-6 TGTGCCAGCAGTTACTCGTTGTATCGGTCCCACGAGCAGTACTTC CASSYSLYRSHEQYF
medium-sized . TRBJ2-1 TRBV9 TGTGCCAGCAGCGAAGCTGATAGCTCCTACAATGAGCAGTTCTTC CASSEADSSYNEQFF
. . TRBJ1-1 TRBV27 TGTGCCAGCAGTTATGAGGGGGTTAACACTGAAGCTTTCTTT CASSYEGVNTEAFF
. . TRBJ1-4 TRBV28 TGTGCCAGCACCCCACGGGAAGCGGTTAATGAAAAACTGTTTTTT CASTPREAVNEKLFF
. TRBD2 TRBJ2-2 TRBV5-1 TGCGCCACCCTCCCCGGGACTAGCGTCTCCGGGGAGCTGTTTTTT CATLPGTSVSGELFF
few . TRBJ1-5 TRBV19 TGTGCCAGTAATGCGCGGTCTGGCAATCAGCCCCAGCATTTT CASNARSGNQPQHF
. TRBD2 TRBJ2-7 TRBV4-1 TGCGCCAGCAGCCAAGGGCTAGCGGGAGCAGCCTACGAGCAGTACTTC CASSQGLAGAAYEQYF
. TRBD2 TRBJ2-5 TRBV11-3 TGTGCCAGCAGCCAAACACTAGCGGGAGGGCTGGAGACCCAGTACTTC CASSQTLAGGLETQYF
. TRBD1 TRBJ1-1 TRBV7-2 TGTGCCAGCAGCTTAGGGGACAGGGGATGGGGCACTGAAGCTTTCTTT CASSLGDRGWGTEAFF
. . TRBJ1-2 TRBV12-3/TRBV12-4 TGTGCCAGCAGCCCCGGGACTCTATATGGCTACACCTTC CASSPGTLYGYTF
. . TRBJ1-1 TRBV6-1 TGTGCCAGCAGTGAAGCGCTTCGGCAGGACACTGAAGCTTTCTTT CASSEALRQDTEAFF
. TRBD1 TRBJ2-6 TRBV7-2 TGTGCCAGCAGCTTAGCGGGACAGGGGGCTGGGGCCAACGTCCTGACTTTC CASSLAGQGAGANVLTF
. . TRBJ2-1 TRBV11-3 TGTGCCAGCAGCCCCAGGGGTTACAATGAGCAGTTCTTC CASSPRGYNEQFF
. . TRBJ2-3 TRBV5-1 TGCGCCAGCAGCTTTCTTCGGGAGAGGGGAGATACGCAGTATTTT CASSFLRERGDTQYF
. TRBD1 TRBJ1-5 TRBV2 TGTGCCAGCAGCTCCGACAGGGTCAATCAGCCCCAGCATTTT CASSSDRVNQPQHF
. . TRBJ2-7 TRBV6-5 TGTGCCAGCAGTTATGGGTCGGGGGTTAACTACGAGCAGTACTTC CASSYGSGVNYEQYF
once . TRBJ1-2 TRBV6-2/TRBV6-3 TGTGCCAGCAGTAAGAGGGGAGGGACTTTGGACGGCTACACCTTC CASSKRGGTLDGYTF
. TRBD1 TRBJ1-5 TRBV7-2 TGTGCCAGCAGCTTCGGGACAGGGACGTATCAGCCCCAGCATTTT CASSFGTGTYQPQHF
. . TRBJ2-7 TRBV7-2 TGTGCCAGCAGCTTAGCGGGAGTAACCTACGAGCAGTACTTC CASSLAGVTYEQYF
. . TRBJ2-1 TRBV27 TGTGCCAGCAGTTTATACAGGCCTACCTACAATGAGCAGTTCTTC CASSLYRPTYNEQFF
. . TRBJ1-5 TRBV9 TGTGCCAGCAGCGTAGGTAGGGGAGGTCAGCCCCAGCATTTT CASSVGRGGQPQHF
. . TRBJ2-3 TRBV25-1 TGTGCCAGCAGTGCCTACCGACTCCTCTCTGGGGATACGCAGTATTTT CASSAYRLLSGDTQYF
. TRBD1 TRBJ1-1 TRBV7-2 TGTGCCAGCAGCCGGGACAGGGGGAGCACTGAAGCTTTCTTT CASSRDRGSTEAFF
. TRBD1 TRBJ1-3 TRBV19 TGTGCCAGTAGTGACAAGGGGGCAGCTGGAAACACCATATATTTT CASSDKGAAGNTIYF
. TRBD1 TRBJ1-1 TRBV25-1 TGTGCCAGCAAGGGACAGTCGGGAGAAGCTTTCTTT CASKGQSGEAFF
. . TRBJ1-1 TRBV6-5 TGTGCCAGCAGCCGGGGAGCCTCACGCACTGAAGCTTTCTTT CASSRGASRTEAFF
once . TRBJ1-1 TRBV2 TGTGCCACCGTCTCGGAGACCTCGCCCTCTGGAGCTTTCTTT CATVSETSPSGAFF
. TRBD2 TRBJ2-1 TRBV7-6 TGTGCCAGCAGCAGTTTTCGCGGGAGAGGTTTCGATGAGCAGTTCTTC CASSSFRGRGFDEQFF
. TRBD2 TRBJ2-2 TRBV2 TGTGCCAGCACCCGGGCCCGGGGGGTCACCGGGGAGCTGTTTTTT CASTRARGVTGELFF
once TRBD2 TRBJ2-1 TRBV5-4 TGTGCCAGCAGCGGGGGACTAGCGGGGGTATATGAGCAGTTCTTC CASSGGLAGVYEQFF
. . TRBJ1-6 TRBV3-1/TRBV3-2 TGTGCCAGCAGCCAAGGCCTAGGAGCTCTTAATTCACCCCTCCACTTT CASSQGLGALNSPLHF
few TRBD2 TRBJ2-1 TRBV10-1 TGCGCCAGCAGTGACCTAGCGGGGGGGAGTCTCAATGAGCAGTTCTTC CASSDLAGGSLNEQFF